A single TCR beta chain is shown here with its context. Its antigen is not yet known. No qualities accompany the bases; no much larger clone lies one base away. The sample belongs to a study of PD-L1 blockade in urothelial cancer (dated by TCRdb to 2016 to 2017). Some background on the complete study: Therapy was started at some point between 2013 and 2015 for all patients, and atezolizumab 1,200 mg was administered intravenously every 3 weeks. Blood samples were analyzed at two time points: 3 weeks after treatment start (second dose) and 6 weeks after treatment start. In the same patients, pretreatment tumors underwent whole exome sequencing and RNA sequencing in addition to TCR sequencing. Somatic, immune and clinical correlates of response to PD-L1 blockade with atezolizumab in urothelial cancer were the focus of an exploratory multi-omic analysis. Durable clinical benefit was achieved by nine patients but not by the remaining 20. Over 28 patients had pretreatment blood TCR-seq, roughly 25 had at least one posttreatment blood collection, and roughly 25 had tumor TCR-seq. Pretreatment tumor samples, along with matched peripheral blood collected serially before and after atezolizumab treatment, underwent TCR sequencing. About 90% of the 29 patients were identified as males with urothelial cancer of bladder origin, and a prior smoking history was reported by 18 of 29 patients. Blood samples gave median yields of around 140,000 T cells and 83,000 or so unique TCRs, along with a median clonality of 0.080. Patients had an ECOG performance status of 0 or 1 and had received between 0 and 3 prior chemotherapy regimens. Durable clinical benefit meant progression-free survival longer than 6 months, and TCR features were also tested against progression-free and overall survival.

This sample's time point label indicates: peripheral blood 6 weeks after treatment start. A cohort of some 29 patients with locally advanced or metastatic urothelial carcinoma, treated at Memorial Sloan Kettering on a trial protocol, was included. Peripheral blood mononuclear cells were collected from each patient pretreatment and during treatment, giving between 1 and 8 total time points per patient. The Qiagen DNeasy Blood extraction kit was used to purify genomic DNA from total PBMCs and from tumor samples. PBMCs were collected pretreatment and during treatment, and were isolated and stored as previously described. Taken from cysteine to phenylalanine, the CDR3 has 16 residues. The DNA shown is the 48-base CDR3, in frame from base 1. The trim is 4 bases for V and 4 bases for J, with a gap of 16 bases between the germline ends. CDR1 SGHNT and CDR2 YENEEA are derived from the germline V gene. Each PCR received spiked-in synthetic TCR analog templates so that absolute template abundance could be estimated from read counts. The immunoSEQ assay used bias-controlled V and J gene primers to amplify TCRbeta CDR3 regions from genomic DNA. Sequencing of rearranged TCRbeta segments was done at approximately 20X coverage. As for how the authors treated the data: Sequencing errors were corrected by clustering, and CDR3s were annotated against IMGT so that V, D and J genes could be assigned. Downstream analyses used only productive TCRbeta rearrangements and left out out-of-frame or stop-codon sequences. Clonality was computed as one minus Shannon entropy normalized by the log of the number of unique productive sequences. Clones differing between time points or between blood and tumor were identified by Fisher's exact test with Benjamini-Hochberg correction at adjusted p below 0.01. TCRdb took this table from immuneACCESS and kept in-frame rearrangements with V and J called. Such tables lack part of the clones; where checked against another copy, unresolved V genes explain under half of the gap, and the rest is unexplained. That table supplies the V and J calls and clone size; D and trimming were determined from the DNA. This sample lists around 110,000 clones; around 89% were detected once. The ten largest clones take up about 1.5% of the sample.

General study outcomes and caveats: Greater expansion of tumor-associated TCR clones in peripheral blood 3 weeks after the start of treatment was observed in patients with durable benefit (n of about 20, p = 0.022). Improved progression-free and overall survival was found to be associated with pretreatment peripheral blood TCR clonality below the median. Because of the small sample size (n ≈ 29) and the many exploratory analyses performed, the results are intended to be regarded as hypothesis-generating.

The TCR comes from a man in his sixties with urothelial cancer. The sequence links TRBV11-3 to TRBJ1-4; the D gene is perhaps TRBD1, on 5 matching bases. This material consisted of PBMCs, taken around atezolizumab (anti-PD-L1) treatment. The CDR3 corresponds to CASSSKGEILNEKLFF. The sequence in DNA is TGTGCCAGCAGCTCTAAAGGGGAAATACTTAATGAAAAACTGTTTTTT.